This T cell receptor (beta chain) stems from a study of OX40 agonist ivuxolimab in advanced cancers. V lost 7 bases, J lost 8 bases, and 18 bases lay in between. CDR1 is SQVTM and CDR2 is ANQGSEA in the germline V gene. There are 12 residues in the CDR3. Assay: immunoSEQ multiplex PCR; the TCRdb copy retains only in-frame clones and omits some. The sample has 60,000 to 75,000 clones, about 90% seen once; the top ten hold over 5%. Sequenced material: CD4+ or CD8+ T cells sorted from blood, taken in a trial of the OX40 agonist ivuxolimab. This chain connects TRBV29-1 to TRBJ2-7; D unresolved. The TCR comes from an adult with an advanced solid tumor such as melanoma, head and neck, liver or kidney cancer. CDR3: CSAGERGTQQYF. The CDR3 DNA is TGCAGCGCCGGAGAGAGAGGTACGCAGCAGTACTTC.